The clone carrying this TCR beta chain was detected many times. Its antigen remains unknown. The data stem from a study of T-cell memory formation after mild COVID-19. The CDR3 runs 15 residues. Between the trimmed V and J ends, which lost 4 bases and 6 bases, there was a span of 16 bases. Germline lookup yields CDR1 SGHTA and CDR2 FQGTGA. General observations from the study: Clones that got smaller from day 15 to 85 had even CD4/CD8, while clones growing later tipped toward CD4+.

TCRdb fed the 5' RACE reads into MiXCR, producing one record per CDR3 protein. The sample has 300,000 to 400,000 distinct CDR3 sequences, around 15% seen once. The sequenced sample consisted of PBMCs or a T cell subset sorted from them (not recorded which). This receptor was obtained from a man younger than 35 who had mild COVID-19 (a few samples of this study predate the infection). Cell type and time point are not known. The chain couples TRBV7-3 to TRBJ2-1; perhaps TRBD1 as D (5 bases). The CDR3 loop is CASSSRQGRINEQFF. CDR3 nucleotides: TGTGCCAGCAGCTCCCGGCAGGGCAGAATCAATGAGCAGTTCTTC.